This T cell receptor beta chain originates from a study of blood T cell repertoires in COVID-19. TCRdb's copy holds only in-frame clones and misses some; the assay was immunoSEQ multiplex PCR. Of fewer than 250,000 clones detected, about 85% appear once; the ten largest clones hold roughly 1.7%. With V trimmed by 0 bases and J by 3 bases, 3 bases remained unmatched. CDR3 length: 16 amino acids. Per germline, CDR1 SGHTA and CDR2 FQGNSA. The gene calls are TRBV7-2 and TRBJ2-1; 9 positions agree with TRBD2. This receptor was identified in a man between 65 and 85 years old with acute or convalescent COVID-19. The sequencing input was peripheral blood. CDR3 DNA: TGTGCCAGCAGCTTAGCCGGGACTAGCAGCTACAATGAGCAGTTCTTC. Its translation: CASSLAGTSSYNEQFF. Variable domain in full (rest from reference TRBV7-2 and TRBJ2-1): GAGVSQSPSNKVTEKGKDVELRCDPISGHTALYWYRQSLGQGLEFLIYFQGNSAPDKSGLPSDRFSAERTGGSVSTLTIQRTQQEDSAVYLCASSLAGTSSYNEQFFGPGTRLTVL.